This T cell receptor beta chain derives from a study of cytomegalovirus exposure and HLA in healthy donors. Study-wide findings and caveats: What was likely a sequencing artifact was a cluster of highly shared sequence variants.

Nominally healthy donors provided the samples, though records likely missed some immune exposures. This clone was detected only a few times. Antigen: not known. PCR employed 60 Vbeta and 13 Jbeta primers. The protocol was immunoSEQ multiplex PCR, while the TCRdb copy is restricted to in-frame clones and leaves out a portion. The sample lists 150,000 to 200,000 clones, more than 80% occurring once. The sequence came from a boy aged 10-17 years in good health and CMV-seronegative. The sample taken for sequencing was PBMCs.

This chain's CDR3 is CASSPARAPIYGYTF. CDR3 bases: TGTGCCAGCAGCCCCGCGAGGGCTCCTATCTATGGCTACACCTTC. The rearrangement uses TRBV5-6 and TRBJ1-2; D remains ambiguous. The CDR3 extends over 15 amino acids. Trimming took off 4 bases at V and 4 bases at J, with 17 bases between the two ends. The germline CDR1 and CDR2 sequences are SGHDT and YYEEEE.